The 24 T cell receptor beta chains below come from one sample, sequenced in a study of shared T cell receptors in the human thymus. TCRdb keeps only in-frame clones here, not all; method: immunoSEQ multiplex PCR. Of 700,000 or so clones detected, approximately 83% appear once; the ten largest clones hold over 0.008%. This sample was shared with a second study, whose subject was human thymus T cells.

Material: thymocytes. These receptors were taken from a girl under three years old with a congenital heart defect.

The rearrangement uses TRBV7-9 and TRBJ2-7; 10 nucleotides line up with TRBD1. The V and J ends lost 3 bases and 5 bases, in that order; junction bases with no gene match: 4. Germline V CDR1 and CDR2: SEHNR, FQNEAQ (reference sequence). This CDR3 contains 14 residues. CDR3 bases: TGTGCCAGCAGCTTCCGGACAGGGGGAAACGAGCAGTACTTC. Its translation: CASSFRTGGNEQYF. Full variable domain (outside the CDR3, taken from reference TRBV7-9 and TRBJ2-7): DTGVSQNPRHKITKRGQNVTFRCDPISEHNRLYWYRQTLGQGPEFLTYFQNEAQLEKSRLLSDRFSAERPKGSFSTLEIQRTEQGDSAMYLCASSFRTGGNEQYFGPGTRLTVT.

The gene calls are TRBV7-3 and TRBJ2-2; D might be TRBD2 (5 bases). Germline loops: CDR1 SGHTA, CDR2 FQGTGA. V lost 2 bases and J lost 5, with 6 bases in between. There are 13 residues in the CDR3. CDR3 in amino acids: CASSLAGTGELFF. The CDR3 DNA reads as TGTGCCAGCAGCTTAGCGGGTACCGGGGAGCTGTTTTTT.

J is TRBJ2-7 and V is TRBV15; 7 positions match TRBD2. V trimming: 0 bases; J trimming: 0 bases; junction bases outside the gene matches: 8. The CDR3 consists of 17 residues. Germline loops: CDR1 LNHNV, CDR2 YYDKDF (reference sequence). The CDR3 DNA reads TGTGCCACCAGCAGAGATCTGGCGGGGGATAGCTCCTACGAGCAGTACTTC. Protein product: CATSRDLAGDSSYEQYF.

The rearrangement links TRBV2 to TRBJ2-6, with 7 bases matching TRBD1. Germline V gene lookup returns CDR1 SNHLY and CDR2 FYNNEI. The length of the CDR3 is 17 residues. Losses at the gene ends were 8 bases for V and 0 bases for J; bases not matched to a gene: 10. DNA for the CDR3: TGTGCCAGCCATCCCGACAGGGAGAACTCTGGGGCCAACGTCCTGACTTTC. Translated: CASHPDRENSGANVLTF.

The chain is built from TRBV5-1 and TRBJ2-1, with 11 positions matching TRBD2. With 0 bases clipped from V and 3 bases from J, the junction kept 8 bases outside the gene matches. The CDR3 consists of 18 residues. The germline CDR1 and CDR2 sequences are SGHRS and YFSETQ. The CDR3 nucleotides read TGCGCCAGCAGCTTGGACTTCCAACTAGCGGGGGACTACAATGAGCAGTTCTTC. Its translation: CASSLDFQLAGDYNEQFF.

The J gene is TRBJ2-3, the V gene TRBV19; 9 bases fit TRBD2. Germline V gene lookup returns CDR1 LNHDA and CDR2 SQIVND (reference sequence). The length of the CDR3 is 15 residues. The junction had 10 bases not matched to a gene; V was cut back by 7 bases and J by 5 bases. In nucleotides, the CDR3 is TGTGCCAGTATTGCCAGCGGGGGGCATAAAGATACGCAGTATTTT. This translates into CASIASGGHKDTQYF.

The chain combines TRBV10-2 with TRBJ1-4; weak D call: TRBD1 (5 bases). The CDR3 extends over 19 amino acids. V lost 0 bases, J lost 4 bases, and 21 bases lay in between. CDR1 and CDR2 (germline): WSHSY, SAAADI. Here the CDR3 DNA reads TGCGCCAGCAGTGAGTCGACGGAGAATGGCAGGGCAATTAATGAAAAACTGTTTTTT. Protein: CASSESTENGRAINEKLFF.

The chain carries TRBV27 and TRBJ2-3; a weak D match, TRBD2 (5 bases). Germline-derived CDR1 and CDR2 are MNHEY and SMNVEV (reference sequence). The V end lost 3 bases, the J end lost 2 bases, and 15 bases lay between the germline ends. This CDR3 spans 16 amino acids. DNA for the CDR3: TGTGCCAGCAGTTTTCATCCGGGGAACATCACAGATACGCAGTATTTT. Protein product: CASSFHPGNITDTQYF.

V and J are TRBV19 and TRBJ1-5, with TRBD1 as a possible D gene (5 bases). The CDR3 extends over 14 amino acids. V shed 5 bases and J shed 0 bases, with 8 bases lying between them. Germline lookup yields CDR1 LNHDA and CDR2 SQIVND (reference sequence). The DNA for the CDR3 is TGTGCCAGTAGTCCGGGGGATAGCAATCAGCCCCAGCATTTT. Protein product: CASSPGDSNQPQHF.

V is TRBV5-6 and J is TRBJ1-5, with TRBD1 matching over 7 bases. This CDR3 has 17 residues. Germline assignment: CDR1 SGHDT and CDR2 YYEEEE. The junction had 13 bases not matched to a gene; V was cut back by 4 bases and J by 3 bases. The CDR3 nucleotides are TGTGCCAGCAGCCCTCGGTGGGGGAAGGGGGCCAATCAGCCCCAGCATTTT. Encoded protein: CASSPRWGKGANQPQHF. Drawing the rest from reference TRBV5-6 and TRBJ1-5, the complete variable domain is DAGVTQSPTHLIKTRGQQVTLRCSPKSGHDTVSWYQQALGQGPQFIFQYYEEEERQRGNFPDRFSGHQFPNYSSELNVNALLLGDSALYLCASSPRWGKGANQPQHFGDGTRLSIL.

CDR3 residues: CASSHLPPGHHNEKLFF. The CDR3, as DNA: TGTGCCAGCTCACACCTACCCCCGGGACACCACAATGAAAAACTGTTTTTT. V and J are TRBV18 and TRBJ1-4, with D perhaps matching TRBD1 (6 bases). V was cut by 4 bases and J by 5 bases, with 20 bases left in between. CDR1 is KGHSH, CDR2 LQKENI, per germline. The CDR3 length is 17 residues.

Comment on this clone: Within the sample, other DNA sequences also encode this same CDR3. The chain carries TRBV11-2 and TRBJ1-1; perhaps TRBD1 as D (5 bases). V was clipped by 5 bases and J by 1 base, with 8 bases between them. From germline, CDR1 is SGHAT and CDR2 FQNNGV. CDR3 length: 13 residues. This CDR3 reads CASSPGRNTEAFF. The DNA for the CDR3 is TGTGCCAGCAGCCCAGGGCGGAACACTGAAGCTTTCTTT.

This chain links TRBV28 with TRBJ2-3; D perhaps matches TRBD1 (9 bases). The CDR3 runs 17 residues. Trimming took off 2 bases at V and 5 bases at J, with 20 bases between the two ends. Germline CDR1 MDHEN, CDR2 SYDVKM. CDR3 DNA sequence: TGTGCCAGCAGTTTAAGGGCGGGGGGACAGGGAATAGATACGCAGTATTTT. This encodes CASSLRAGGQGIDTQYF. The variable domain in full, with the rest retrieved from reference TRBV28 and TRBJ2-3, is DVKVTQSSRYLVKRTGEKVFLECVQDMDHENMFWYRQDPGLGLRLIYFSYDVKMKEKGDIPEGYSVSREKKERFSLILESASTNQTSMYLCASSLRAGGQGIDTQYFGPGTRLTVL.

The V gene is TRBV5-6, the J gene TRBJ2-1; TRBD1 aligns across 8 bases. The CDR3 contains 15 residues. CDR1 and CDR2 from the germline V gene are SGHDT and YYEEEE. V was pared by 3 bases and J by 6 bases, with 8 bases of the junction left unmatched. The CDR3 reads CASSSQAQGGNEQFF. CDR3 nucleotides: TGTGCCAGCAGCTCTCAGGCACAGGGGGGCAATGAGCAGTTCTTC.

As DNA, the CDR3 is TGTGCCAGCAGCCAAGATAGTAGAGACAGGGCTTTGTGGACTGAAGCTTTCTTT. Its translation: CASSQDSRDRALWTEAFF. V and J are TRBV14 and TRBJ1-1, with 7 bases aligning to TRBD1. The V segment lost 0 bases and the J segment 5 bases; nucleotides outside the gene matches: 15. The CDR3 spans 18 residues. Germline V lookup: CDR1 SGHDN, CDR2 FVKESK. The entire variable domain, with the rest obtained from reference TRBV14 and TRBJ1-1, is as follows: EAGVTQFPSHSVIEKGQTVTLRCDPISGHDNLYWYRRVMGKEIKFLLHFVKESKQDESGMPNNRFLAERTGGTYSTLKVQPAELEDSGVYFCASSQDSRDRALWTEAFFGQGTRLTVV.

CDR3 DNA: TGCGCCAGCAGCTTTTTAACTCGGGACAGGTGCCAATCTGGGGCCAACGTCCTGACTTTC. Its protein is CASSFLTRDRCQSGANVLTF. This chain joins TRBV5-1 and TRBJ2-6; TRBD1 matches 8 bases. Per the germline V gene, CDR1 is SGHRS and CDR2 is YFSETQ. The V segment lost 2 bases and the J segment 1 base; nucleotides outside the gene matches: 14. The CDR3 is 20 amino acids.

This clone was detected only a few times. V is TRBV6-1 and J is TRBJ1-2; D might be TRBD1 (5 bases). Germline V lookup: CDR1 MNHNS, CDR2 SASEGT. This CDR3 spans 12 amino acids. The ends were cut back, 8 bases at V and 7 bases at J, with 14 bases in the middle. The CDR3 is CASSGEGGGYTF. CDR3 bases: TGTGCCAGCTCGGGGGAGGGTGGTGGCTACACCTTC.

The chain has TRBV10-2 and TRBJ2-1; 12 nucleotides agree with TRBD2. The CDR3 consists of 21 residues. Per germline, CDR1 WSHSY and CDR2 SAAADI. With V trimmed by 5 bases and J by 0 bases, 17 bases remained unmatched. This CDR3 is CASSNPGWTSGEGGSYNEQFF. Here the CDR3 DNA reads TGCGCCAGCAGTAACCCAGGTTGGACTAGCGGGGAGGGCGGCTCCTACAATGAGCAGTTCTTC.

As regards this clone: This specimen includes other DNA sequences encoding the same CDR3. V is TRBV5-6 and J is TRBJ1-1; D perhaps matches TRBD1 (5 bases). The CDR3 covers 12 residues. Per germline, CDR1 SGHDT and CDR2 YYEEEE. V lost 1 base and J lost 4, with 5 bases in between. CDR3 amino acids: CASSLRGTEAFF. The CDR3 DNA sequence: TGTGCCAGCAGCTTGAGGGGCACTGAAGCTTTCTTT.

The V call is TRBV6-5, the J call TRBJ1-2, with 7 bases matching TRBD1. Germline CDR1 reads MNHEY; CDR2 reads SVGAGI. The junction had 9 bases not matched to a gene; V was cut back by 8 bases and J by 6 bases. The CDR3 is made up of 13 amino acids. The CDR3, as DNA: TGTGCCAGCCAGAGACAGGGCCGGGATGGCTACACCTTC. It encodes CASQRQGRDGYTF.

This chain uses TRBV5-1 with TRBJ1-4; TRBD1 is a possible D gene (6 bases). Germline CDR1 SGHRS, CDR2 YFSETQ. V lost 4 bases and J 0 bases, leaving 10 bases between the germline ends. The CDR3 has 15 amino acids. The CDR3 protein is CASSARGATNEKLFF. CDR3 DNA sequence: TGCGCCAGCAGCGCCAGGGGTGCAACTAATGAAAAACTGTTTTTT.

This clone has just a few counts. The V gene is TRBV5-1, the J gene TRBJ1-4; 9 positions match TRBD1. Trimming cost V 0 bases and J 0 bases; bases outside gene matches: 6. CDR3 length: 18 residues. Germline CDR1 reads SGHRS; CDR2 reads YFSETQ. CDR3 sequence (DNA): TGCGCCAGCAGCTTGGAGGGGACAGGGCCACCAACTAATGAAAAACTGTTTTTT. Translation gives CASSLEGTGPPTNEKLFF.

The chain couples TRBV7-9 to TRBJ1-2, with D perhaps matching TRBD1 (6 bases). The CDR3 is made up of 13 amino acids. Between the trimmed V and J ends, which lost 8 bases and 4 bases, there was a span of 14 bases. In germline, CDR1 is SEHNR, CDR2 FQNEAQ (reference sequence). CDR3 in DNA: TGTGCCAGCCGCCAGGGGCGCGGCTATGGCTACACCTTC. It encodes CASRQGRGYGYTF.

This clone was counted a single time. This sequence joins TRBV18 and TRBJ1-1; 9 bases line up with TRBD1. The germline V gene has CDR1 KGHSH and CDR2 LQKENI. Unmatched junction bases numbered 17, after V lost 6 bases and J lost 6 bases. The CDR3 has 17 residues. The CDR3 is CASSVNKRDRESAEAFF. DNA for the CDR3: TGTGCCAGCTCCGTAAATAAAAGGGACAGGGAATCTGCTGAAGCTTTCTTT. Full variable domain (rest looked up from reference TRBV18 and TRBJ1-1): NAGVMQNPRHLVRRRGQEARLRCSPMKGHSHVYWYRQLPEEGLKFMVYLQKENIIDESGMPKERFSAEFPKEGPSILRIQQVVRGDSAAYFCASSVNKRDRESAEAFFGQGTRLTVV.